A single sample is the source of the 27 T cell receptor beta chains below, sequenced in a study of blood T cell repertoires in COVID-19. This table comes from immunoSEQ multiplex PCR, and its TCRdb copy is limited to in-frame clones, with some not included. The sample gives 110,000 to 150,000 clones, roughly nine tenths of which show up once; roughly 3.2% is in the top ten. The source material was peripheral blood. The receptors here all came from a woman in her sixties or seventies with active COVID-19.

This chain joins TRBV7-9 and TRBJ2-7; D remains ambiguous. This CDR3 region has 12 residues. Trimming left V 2 bases short and J 5 bases short, with 7 bases between. Germline CDR1 SEHNR, CDR2 FQNEAQ (reference sequence). The CDR3 protein is CASSLSTHEQYF. CDR3 DNA: TGTGCCAGCAGCTTATCTACGCACGAGCAGTACTTC.

The chain has TRBV5-6 and TRBJ2-3, with D possibly being TRBD2 (6 bases). Trimming took off 0 bases at V and 1 base at J, with 6 bases between the two ends. Germline CDR1 and CDR2: SGHDT and YYEEEE. This CDR3 has 14 amino acids. CDR3 region: CASSLGRGTDTQYF. CDR3 DNA: TGTGCCAGCAGCTTGGGGAGGGGCACAGATACGCAGTATTTT. Full variable domain (outside the CDR3, taken from reference TRBV5-6 and TRBJ2-3): DAGVTQSPTHLIKTRGQQVTLRCSPKSGHDTVSWYQQALGQGPQFIFQYYEEEERQRGNFPDRFSGHQFPNYSSELNVNALLLGDSALYLCASSLGRGTDTQYFGPGTRLTVL.

The J gene is TRBJ1-5, the V gene TRBV7-2; D possibly corresponds to TRBD1 (5 bases). Germline loops: CDR1 SGHTA, CDR2 FQGNSA. This CDR3 has 17 residues. V gave up 0 bases and J gave up 3 bases, with 15 bases separating them. The CDR3 coding sequence is TGTGCCAGCAGCTTAGCGGGCGGGGCCATAATCAATCAGCCCCAGCATTTT. This codes for CASSLAGGAIINQPQHF.

This chain uses TRBV4-1 with TRBJ2-1; 11 nucleotides agree with TRBD2. Germline loops: CDR1 MGHRA, CDR2 YSYEKL. The CDR3 has 18 residues. V dropped 1 base and J dropped 7; count of bases not matched to a gene: 12. CDR3 in DNA: TGCGCCAGCAGCCAAGCGAATTTGGTAGCTAGCGGGAGGAATGAGCAGTTCTTC. Amino acid sequence: CASSQANLVASGRNEQFF.

J is TRBJ2-1 and V is TRBV5-1, with 9 bases aligning to TRBD2. Germline V gene data show CDR1 as SGHRS and CDR2 as YFSETQ. The V segment lost 2 bases and the J segment 1 base; nucleotides outside the gene matches: 4. The CDR3 loop spans 16 amino acids. CDR3 nucleotides: TGCGCCAGCAGCTTCCTTAGCGGGAGTTCCTACAATGAGCAGTTCTTC. As protein: CASSFLSGSSYNEQFF.

This chain connects TRBV6-5 to TRBJ2-1, with D tentatively TRBD2 (5 bases). This CDR3 has 16 amino acids. Germline V lookup: CDR1 MNHEY, CDR2 SVGAGI. V was trimmed by 0 bases and J by 5 bases, leaving 14 bases between them. The CDR3 nucleotides read TGTGCCAGCAGTTACTCTCTAGCCTACGGGAACAATGAGCAGTTCTTC. Translated, it gives CASSYSLAYGNNEQFF.

V and J are TRBV7-9 and TRBJ1-2; D perhaps matches TRBD1 (6 bases). Germline V gene sequence: CDR1 SEHNR, CDR2 FQNEAQ (reference sequence). The CDR3 runs to 14 residues. V was pared by 2 bases and J by 6 bases, with 13 bases between. Here the CDR3 reads CASSLSRGPHGYTF. CDR3 DNA: TGTGCCAGCAGCTTAAGCAGGGGACCACATGGCTACACCTTC. The variable domain in full, with the rest retrieved from reference TRBV7-9 and TRBJ1-2, is DTGVSQNPRHKITKRGQNVTFRCDPISEHNRLYWYRQTLGQGPEFLTYFQNEAQLEKSRLLSDRFSAERPKGSFSTLEIQRTEQGDSAMYLCASSLSRGPHGYTFGSGTRLTVV.

V gene TRBV11-2 combines with J gene TRBJ1-2; TRBD1 might be the D (6 bases). The CDR3 is 17 amino acids. Trimming took 1 base from V and 4 from J, leaving 19 bases between them. CDR1 and CDR2 (germline): SGHAT, FQNNGV. This chain's CDR3 is CASSLGRGRGLTYGYTF. The CDR3 DNA reads TGTGCCAGCAGCTTAGGCAGGGGACGTGGCTTAACCTATGGCTACACCTTC.

The chain is built from TRBV29-1 and TRBJ2-7, with D tentatively TRBD2 (5 bases). The CDR3 is made up of 13 amino acids. Germline values: CDR1 SQVTM, CDR2 ANQGSEA. Trimming cost V 7 bases and J 0 bases, with 13 bases left between them. CDR3 sequence: CSGRRANSYEQYF. The CDR3 bases are TGCAGCGGGCGGCGGGCAAACTCCTACGAGCAGTACTTC.

V gene TRBV28 combines with J gene TRBJ2-5; 10 bases map to TRBD2. The CDR3 is 17 amino acids. CDR1 is MDHEN and CDR2 is SYDVKM in the germline V gene. J lost 5 bases, V lost 3 bases, and 12 bases had no gene match. CDR3 loop: CASSFPPIAGGGETQYF. The CDR3 nucleotides are TGTGCCAGCAGTTTCCCCCCTATAGCGGGAGGCGGGGAGACCCAGTACTTC.

The chain combines TRBV5-4 with TRBJ1-6; D unresolved. The CDR3 length is 15 residues. The germline V gene encodes CDR1 SGHNT and CDR2 YYREEE (reference sequence). V gave up 4 bases and J gave up 8 bases, with 16 bases separating them. CDR3 sequence: CASSVGLNNDSPLHF. The CDR3 DNA reads TGTGCCAGCAGCGTCGGACTCAACAATGATTCACCCCTCCACTTT.

This clone appeared once. The rearrangement uses TRBV28 and TRBJ2-5, with no clear D. CDR3 length equals 15 residues. With 4 bases removed from V and 2 bases from J, the gap between germline ends came to 14 bases. Germline lookup yields CDR1 MDHEN and CDR2 SYDVKM. The CDR3 protein is CASSSSLPGQETQYF. The CDR3 nucleotides read TGTGCCAGCAGTTCTTCCCTCCCCGGGCAAGAGACCCAGTACTTC.

The rearrangement uses TRBV7-2 and TRBJ1-5; perhaps TRBD1 as D (6 bases). This CDR3 contains 16 residues. The germline CDR1 and CDR2 sequences are SGHTA and FQGNSA. Deletions cut 0 bases from V and 4 bases from J, with 13 bases between. Here the CDR3 DNA reads TGTGCCAGCAGCTTAGCCGGCAGGGGTAGTAATCAGCCCCAGCATTTT. Amino acid sequence: CASSLAGRGSNQPQHF.

This chain connects TRBV7-2 to TRBJ1-3, with 7 bases matching TRBD1. The V gene's germline CDR1 is SGHTA and CDR2 FQGNSA. Unmatched junction bases numbered 6, after V lost 1 base and J lost 0 bases. The CDR3 spans 17 residues. The CDR3 reads CASSLGPGTDSGNTIYF. In DNA form, the CDR3 reads TGTGCCAGCAGCTTAGGGCCGGGGACAGACTCTGGAAACACCATATATTTT.

The V and J genes are TRBV28 and TRBJ2-3; tentatively, D is TRBD2 (6 bases). The CDR3 is made up of 14 amino acids. The V end lost 6 bases, the J end lost 6 bases, and 16 bases lay between the germline ends. Germline assignment: CDR1 MDHEN and CDR2 SYDVKM. CDR3 protein: CASSRETTRDTQYF. DNA for the CDR3: TGTGCCAGCAGCCGGGAGACTACCAGGGATACGCAGTATTTT.

V gene TRBV24-1 combines with J gene TRBJ2-1; TRBD2 matches 11 bases. Germline loops: CDR1 KGHDR, CDR2 SFDVKD. The CDR3 has 16 amino acids. J was trimmed by 6 bases and V by 3 bases; bases with no gene match: 6. CDR3 in DNA: TGTGCCACCAGTGATCAACTAGCGGGGGATTTCAATGAGCAGTTCTTC. Its translation: CATSDQLAGDFNEQFF.

This rearrangement joins TRBV4-3 to TRBJ2-1; 13 bases agree with TRBD2. V was pared by 5 bases and J by 9 bases, with 4 bases of the junction left unmatched. CDR1 and CDR2 (germline): LGHNA, YSLEER. The CDR3 covers 14 residues. CDR3: CASSVGLAGVEQFF. The CDR3 DNA follows: TGCGCCAGCAGCGTCGGACTAGCGGGAGTTGAGCAGTTCTTC.

J is TRBJ2-1 and V is TRBV7-9; 13 bases are a match to TRBD2. The V gene's germline CDR1 is SEHNR and CDR2 FQNEAQ (reference sequence). The CDR3 is 18 amino acids. The J segment lost 7 bases and the V segment lost 6 bases, leaving 15 bases of the junction unmatched. In DNA form, the CDR3 reads TGTGCCAGCAGTAAAGAACCCCTTACTAGCGGGAGGGCAAATGAGCAGTTCTTC. As protein: CASSKEPLTSGRANEQFF.

V is TRBV7-9 and J is TRBJ1-3; 9 bases map to TRBD1. Germline V gene data show CDR1 as SEHNR and CDR2 as FQNEAQ (reference sequence). V dropped 8 bases and J dropped 4; count of bases not matched to a gene: 9. The CDR3 totals 15 residues. This CDR3 is CASGAHGTGGNTIYF. For the CDR3, the DNA is TGTGCCAGCGGTGCCCACGGGACAGGGGGAAACACCATATATTTT.

This sequence joins TRBV3-1 (or the pseudogene TRBV3-2) and TRBJ1-5; D is perhaps TRBD1 (5 bases). The CDR3 has 14 amino acids. Trimming cost V 4 bases and J 5 bases, with 12 bases left between them. The germline V gene has CDR1 LGHDT and CDR2 YNNKEL (reference sequence). For the CDR3, the DNA is TGTGCCAGCAGCCTACGACAGTCCGATCAGCCCCAGCATTTT. Protein product: CASSLRQSDQPQHF.

The chain has TRBV28 and TRBJ2-2; D is possibly TRBD2 (6 bases). This CDR3 contains 13 residues. From germline, CDR1 is MDHEN and CDR2 SYDVKM. Trimming cost V 8 bases and J 1 base, with 8 bases left between them. The CDR3 nucleotides are TGTGCCAGCGGGACTGGGAACACCGGGGAGCTGTTTTTT. Protein product: CASGTGNTGELFF.

This chain links TRBV4-1 with TRBJ2-7, with 8 bases fitting TRBD2. Trimming at V came to 0 bases and at J to 6 bases, leaving 10 bases not matched to a gene. The CDR3 consists of 16 residues. The V gene's germline CDR1 is MGHRA and CDR2 YSYEKL. CDR3 residues: CASSQDEASGSLEQYF. In DNA form, the CDR3 reads TGCGCCAGCAGCCAAGATGAAGCTAGCGGGTCGCTCGAGCAGTACTTC.

The CDR3 loop reads CASSRGANTGELFF. DNA of the CDR3: TGTGCCAGCAGCCGAGGAGCTAACACCGGGGAGCTGTTTTTT. This chain links TRBV11-3 with TRBJ2-2; D is uncertain. The CDR3 has 14 residues. Germline V gene lookup returns CDR1 SGHNT and CDR2 YENEEA. V was trimmed by 5 bases and J by 2 bases, leaving 9 bases between them.

The V gene is TRBV18, the J gene TRBJ2-1; a weak D match, TRBD2 (5 bases). The CDR3 totals 14 residues. The V end was cut by 3 bases, the J end by 4 bases, with 10 bases between. CDR1 and CDR2 (germline): KGHSH, LQKENI. CDR3: CASSPGGPYNEQFF. In DNA, the CDR3 is TGTGCCAGCTCACCGGGCGGGCCGTACAATGAGCAGTTCTTC.

This chain links TRBV6-6 with TRBJ2-1; D gene unclear. CDR1 and CDR2 (germline): MNHNY, SVGAGI (reference sequence). Trimming shortened V by 6 bases and J by 2 bases, and 11 bases separated the two germline ends. This CDR3 comprises 14 residues. CDR3 sequence: CASRQPGTYNEQFF. As DNA, the CDR3 is TGTGCCAGCAGGCAACCAGGCACCTACAATGAGCAGTTCTTC.

This chain joins TRBV2 and TRBJ2-1; tentatively, D is TRBD2 (5 bases). The germline gives CDR1 SNHLY, CDR2 FYNNEI. Trimming shortened V by 9 bases and J by 2 bases, and 14 bases separated the two germline ends. The CDR3 totals 14 residues. DNA of the CDR3: TGTGCCAGAGGGAGCAGGAGGCCCTACAATGAGCAGTTCTTC. As protein: CARGSRRPYNEQFF.

The chain is built from TRBV6-5 and TRBJ2-1; 13 positions agree with TRBD2. V lost 0 bases, J lost 8 bases, and 4 bases stayed unmatched. In germline, CDR1 is MNHEY, CDR2 SVGAGI. This CDR3 has 16 amino acids. The CDR3 reads CASSYSTSGRGYEQFF. CDR3 coding DNA: TGTGCCAGCAGTTACTCAACTAGCGGGAGGGGATATGAGCAGTTCTTC.